This entry lists 23 T cell receptor beta chains sequenced from one sample in a study of T cells in Graves' hyperthyroidism and ophthalmopathy (dated by TCRdb to between 2019 and 2020). To prepare the library, multiplex PCR was applied. Sequenced using an Illumina HiSeq 2000. The TCR beta CDR3 regions were amplified from the RNA transcripts. The first round of RT-PCR for the TCR CDR3 was performed with the HTBI primer set and the Qiagen OneStep RT-PCR kit. Using fastp at Q25 and MiXCR, TCRdb reprocessed the public reads and kept productive beta chains. Every distinct CDR3 protein forms one entry, paired with its most common genes and DNA. The sample table lists under 650,000 distinct CDR3 sequences, under 20% of them with a count of one. The leading ten clones occupy about 3.8% of the sample. Specimen: blood. The source is a woman aged 25 to 39 with Graves' hyperthyroidism.

This clonotype was counted ten times or more. The DNA of the CDR3 is TGTGCCTGGAGTCCGCGGTTGATCACAGATACGCAGTATTTT. It specifies CAWSPRLITDTQYF. The rearrangement uses TRBV30 and TRBJ2-3, with no clear D. Between the trimmed V and J ends, which lost 2 bases and 2 bases, there was a span of 11 bases. Per the germline V gene, CDR1 is GTSNPN and CDR2 is SVGIG (reference sequence). CDR3 length: 14 amino acids.

The chain recombines TRBV20-1 with TRBJ1-5, with D maybe TRBD1 (5 bases). This CDR3 comprises 13 residues. V lost 5 bases and J 4 bases, leaving 12 bases between the germline ends. CDR1 is DFQATT, CDR2 SNEGSKA, per germline (reference sequence). CDR3 residues: CSAHGTLNQPQHF. DNA for the CDR3: TGCAGTGCTCACGGGACCCTAAATCAGCCCCAGCATTTT.

CDR3 coding DNA: TGTGCCAGCAGTTCAGATCCGCCGCCGGATTACGAGCAGTACTTC. It yields the protein CASSSDPPPDYEQYF. The chain has TRBV6-1 and TRBJ2-7; D is uncertain. The V gene lost 5 bases and the J gene lost 4 bases, with 18 bases spanning the gap. The CDR3 consists of 15 residues. Germline-derived CDR1 and CDR2 are MNHNS and SASEGT.

This chain connects TRBV30 to TRBJ1-2; TRBD1 agrees at 7 bases. The CDR3 runs 13 residues. V gave up 4 bases and J gave up 8 bases; unmatched junction bases: 10. CDR1 and CDR2 (germline): GTSNPN, SVGIG (reference sequence). The CDR3 reads CAWTLGTAGGYTF. The CDR3 DNA is TGTGCCTGGACCCTGGGGACAGCGGGCGGCTACACCTTC.

This clonotype appeared many times. V gene TRBV28 combines with J gene TRBJ2-1; maybe TRBD2 (6 bases). V lost 5 bases and J lost 0, with 14 bases in between. The germline V gene has CDR1 MDHEN and CDR2 SYDVKM. The CDR3 extends over 16 amino acids. In DNA form, the CDR3 reads TGTGCCAGCAGTCCCCCGGGAGCCCTCTCCTACAATGAGCAGTTCTTC. Translation gives CASSPPGALSYNEQFF. The variable domain in full, completed from reference TRBV28 and TRBJ2-1, reads DVKVTQSSRYLVKRTGEKVFLECVQDMDHENMFWYRQDPGLGLRLIYFSYDVKMKEKGDIPEGYSVSREKKERFSLILESASTNQTSMYLCASSPPGALSYNEQFFGPGTRLTVL.

Only a few counts were recorded for this clonotype. The chain recombines TRBV20-1 with TRBJ2-1; no clear D gene. CDR1 is DFQATT and CDR2 is SNEGSKA in the germline V gene (reference sequence). There are 15 residues in the CDR3. V lost 0 bases and J 5 bases, leaving 14 bases between the germline ends. The DNA for the CDR3 is TGCAGTGCTAGAGACTTGGCGAGGTCGGACAATGAGCAGTTCTTC. It specifies CSARDLARSDNEQFF.

This clonotype was recorded many times. V gene TRBV12-3 or TRBV12-4 combines with J gene TRBJ1-5; 8 nucleotides align to TRBD1. CDR3 length equals 18 residues. Trimming took 6 bases from V and 0 from J; bases not matched to a gene: 13. CDR3 coding DNA: TGTGCCAGCAGACGCAGACAGGGGAGACTTGTTAGCAATCAGCCCCAGCATTTT. Translation: CASRRRQGRLVSNQPQHF.

This clonotype was picked up many times. The V and J genes are TRBV7-9 and TRBJ2-3; D not certain. Germline loops: CDR1 SEHNR, CDR2 FQNEAQ (reference sequence). The V end was cut by 5 bases, the J end by 4 bases, with 16 bases between. This CDR3 comprises 15 residues. CDR3 region: CASSPNWGMADTQYF. The CDR3 coding sequence is TGTGCCAGCAGCCCAAACTGGGGTATGGCAGATACGCAGTATTTT.

J is TRBJ1-2 and V is TRBV29-1, with 8 bases matching TRBD1. Germline CDR1 and CDR2: SQVTM and ANQGSEA. The CDR3 is made up of 13 amino acids. The V segment lost 2 bases and the J segment 8 bases; nucleotides outside the gene matches: 7. The CDR3 is CSVENQGAQGYTF. CDR3 DNA sequence: TGCAGCGTTGAAAACCAGGGGGCGCAGGGCTACACCTTC.

Ten or more counts support this clonotype. The rearrangement joins TRBV19 to TRBJ1-5, with a weak D call TRBD1 (5 bases). With 6 bases removed from V and 3 bases from J, the gap between germline ends came to 12 bases. The CDR3 sequence is 14 residues long. Germline assignment: CDR1 LNHDA and CDR2 SQIVND (reference sequence). CDR3 protein: CASRQGRDNQPQHF. CDR3 coding DNA: TGTGCCAGTAGGCAGGGACGGGACAATCAGCCCCAGCATTTT.

This clonotype was detected a few times. The rearrangement uses TRBV28 and TRBJ1-3, with TRBD1 matching 7 bases. The length of the CDR3 is 15 residues. Germline V CDR1 and CDR2: MDHEN, SYDVKM. J was trimmed by 3 bases and V by 7 bases; bases with no gene match: 9. The CDR3 loop is CASTPRGRSGNTIYF. CDR3 sequence (DNA): TGTGCCAGCACCCCAAGGGGGCGAAGTGGAAACACCATATATTTT.

With respect to this clonotype: A much larger clone is a single base away; this may be a read error. The chain uses TRBV4-2 and TRBJ2-7; 9 positions agree with TRBD1. Germline CDR1 LGHNA, CDR2 YNFKEQ. The V and J ends lost 3 bases and 2 bases, in that order; junction bases with no gene match: 2. CDR3 length: 14 residues. CDR3 sequence: CASSQRQGAYEQYF. DNA of the CDR3: TGTGCCAGCAGCCAGCGACAGGGGGCCTACGAGCAGTACTTC.

This clonotype was seen at least ten times. This chain uses TRBV11-2 with TRBJ1-6; 9 bases fit TRBD1. V gave up 4 bases and J gave up 10 bases; unmatched junction bases: 8. Germline CDR1 and CDR2: SGHAT and FQNNGV. The CDR3 covers 15 residues. CDR3 DNA: TGTGCCAGCAGCTCGGCCGGGACAGGGAACTCACCCCTCCACTTT. Translation: CASSSAGTGNSPLHF.

This clonotype was detected ten times or more. V and J are TRBV6-1 and TRBJ2-1, with 8 nucleotides matching TRBD1. The germline gives CDR1 MNHNS, CDR2 SASEGT. J gave up 5 bases and V 6 bases, and 9 bases lay outside the gene matches. The CDR3 has 15 amino acids. The DNA for the CDR3 is TGTGCCAGCAGCTGGGGACAGGACCTTAACAATGAGCAGTTCTTC. It translates to CASSWGQDLNNEQFF.

Concerning this clonotype itself: A much larger clone lies one base from this, so it may be a read error. V gene TRBV20-1 combines with J gene TRBJ2-7; D is possibly TRBD1 or TRBD2 (5 bases each). Germline V gene sequence: CDR1 DFQATT, CDR2 SNEGSKA (reference sequence). This CDR3 region has 13 residues. CDR3 amino acids: CSARWRPGYGQYF. CDR3 in DNA: TGCAGTGCTAGATGGAGGCCAGGGTACGGGCAGTACTTC.

This clonotype was counted ten times or more. The chain links TRBV20-1 to TRBJ2-5; TRBD2 matches at 8 bases. Germline CDR1 DFQATT, CDR2 SNEGSKA (reference sequence). CDR3 size: 16 residues. Unmatched junction bases numbered 10, after V lost 0 bases and J lost 4 bases. The CDR3 bases are TGCAGTGCTAGAGATCCGAGCGGGAGAGTAGGAGAGACCCAGTACTTC. Translating gives CSARDPSGRVGETQYF.

The chain combines TRBV20-1 with TRBJ1-2, with 7 bases fitting TRBD1. Trimming took 1 base from V and 7 from J; bases not matched to a gene: 0. Germline CDR1 DFQATT, CDR2 SNEGSKA (reference sequence). This CDR3 region has 11 residues. CDR3 nucleotides: TGCAGTGCTAGAGGGACAGGTGGCTACACCTTC. Translated: CSARGTGGYTF.

There are a few counts of this clonotype. The chain is built from TRBV14 and TRBJ2-3; D unresolved. V was clipped by 0 bases and J by 6 bases, with 7 bases between them. Germline V gene lookup returns CDR1 SGHDN and CDR2 FVKESK. The CDR3 contains 13 residues. CDR3 DNA sequence: TGTGCCAGCAGCCAAGATTTGGCGGATACGCAGTATTTT. Protein: CASSQDLADTQYF.

This clonotype has more than one count but fewer than ten. The CDR3 nucleotides are TGCGCCAGCAGTGAAGGAGGGAAGGTGAATCAGCCCCAGCATTTT. Translating gives CASSEGGKVNQPQHF. The chain has TRBV10-2 and TRBJ1-5; D call uncertain. CDR3 size: 15 residues. Trimming removed 3 bases from V and 4 bases from J, with 13 bases in between. Germline values: CDR1 WSHSY, CDR2 SAAADI.

Only a few counts were recorded for this clonotype. The rearrangement uses TRBV6-2 or TRBV6-3 and TRBJ1-2; TRBD1 is a possible D gene (5 bases). This CDR3 has 12 residues. V lost 6 bases to trimming and J lost 8 bases, with 13 bases between them. Germline V gives CDR1 MNHEY, CDR2 SVGEGT. CDR3 in amino acids: CASSRTSRGYTF. The CDR3 region has the DNA TGTGCCAGCAGCAGGACATCTCGGGGCTACACCTTC.

This clonotype was found many times. The chain joins TRBV28 to TRBJ2-7; tentatively, D is TRBD1 (6 bases). V lost 2 bases, J lost 3 bases, and 14 bases lay in between. The CDR3 has 15 residues. The germline gives CDR1 MDHEN, CDR2 SYDVKM. CDR3 coding DNA: TGTGCCAGCAGTTTAGGGGGCAGGGCCCTCTACGAGCAGTACTTC. It codes for CASSLGGRALYEQYF. Supplemented by reference TRBV28 and TRBJ2-7, the full variable domain reads DVKVTQSSRYLVKRTGEKVFLECVQDMDHENMFWYRQDPGLGLRLIYFSYDVKMKEKGDIPEGYSVSREKKERFSLILESASTNQTSMYLCASSLGGRALYEQYFGPGTRLTVT.

The table lists this clonotype with many counts. V usage is TRBV7-3 and J usage is TRBJ1-1; D is unclear. Deletions cut 2 bases from V and 0 bases from J, with 7 bases between. Per germline, CDR1 SGHTA and CDR2 FQGTGA. The CDR3 loop spans 14 amino acids. The DNA of the CDR3 is TGTGCCAGCAGCTTACAGAGAGTGAACACTGAAGCTTTCTTT. Translating gives CASSLQRVNTEAFF.

This clonotype was detected a few times. The chain combines TRBV27 with TRBJ2-5; 9 nucleotides align to TRBD1. CDR1 is MNHEY, CDR2 SMNVEV, per germline (reference sequence). This CDR3 has 15 residues. V was pared by 2 bases and J by 5 bases, with 6 bases of the junction left unmatched. The DNA for the CDR3 is TGTGCCAGCAGTTTAGTACAGGGGGCTCATGAGACCCAGTACTTC. It yields the protein CASSLVQGAHETQYF.